The source of this T cell receptor beta chain is a study of T cells after somatic rescue of genetic block. Produced via immunoSEQ multiplex PCR; TCRdb's table is partial and in-frame only. Of more than 9,500 clones in the sample, 65% to 85% were seen once. Trimming removed 0 bases at V and 0 bases at J, with 11 bases between. The CDR3 runs to 16 residues. Germline V gene sequence: CDR1 SGHRS, CDR2 YFSETQ. This chain joins TRBV5-1 and TRBJ2-3, with TRBD2 as a possible D gene (5 bases). The source material was peripheral blood mononuclear cells (PBMCs). The clonotype comes from a boy between 10 and 17 years old. In nucleotides, the CDR3 is TGCGCCAGCAGCTTGGAAGCGGCGGCTAGCACAGATACGCAGTATTTT. This sequence encodes CASSLEAAASTDTQYF.